Below, 15 T cell receptor beta chains from the same sample are listed, as sequenced in a study of Ad26.COV2.S vaccination and SARS-CoV-2 variants. As to treatment: some 19 received Ad26.COV2.S at low or high dose, single or two shots; about 5 received placebo; per-sample allocation not given. The samples were gathered on day 63 after the first injection of vaccine or placebo. The repertoire was sequenced with immunoSEQ multiplex PCR; TCRdb's copy has only in-frame clones and lacks some. The table records 500,000 or so clones, 75% to 90% of them present only once. The sequencing used peripheral blood, collected in a trial of Ad26.COV2.S vaccine versus placebo. The receptors were sampled from a person aged 18-60 years who received the Ad26.COV2.S COVID-19 vaccine or a placebo.

The chain couples TRBV27 to TRBJ2-1; 9 positions agree with TRBD2. This CDR3 is built from 15 residues. The germline gives CDR1 MNHEY, CDR2 SMNVEV (reference sequence). Trimming removed 8 bases from V and 3 bases from J; junction bases left unmatched: 8. The CDR3 DNA reads TGTGCCAGCGAGCGTAGCGGGAGTAGCTACAATGAGCAGTTCTTC. Amino acid sequence: CASERSGSSYNEQFF.

The chain is built from TRBV27 and TRBJ2-1, with D hard to call. The CDR3 spans 13 residues. CDR1 and CDR2 (germline): MNHEY, SMNVEV (reference sequence). V shed 2 bases and J shed 7 bases, with 9 bases lying between them. For the CDR3, the DNA is TGTGCCAGCAGTTTACACTTCCAAAATGAGCAGTTCTTC. Translation: CASSLHFQNEQFF.

This chain joins TRBV30 and TRBJ1-1, with D possibly being TRBD1 (5 bases). CDR1 GTSNPN and CDR2 SVGIG come from the germline V gene (reference sequence). The CDR3 totals 13 residues. Trimming took 5 bases from V and 2 from J, leaving 12 bases between them. CDR3 bases: TGTGCCTGGGCAGGGACTACTAACACTGAAGCTTTCTTT. It translates to CAWAGTTNTEAFF.

This clone has only one observation. The genes are TRBV7-2 and TRBJ2-5, with D possibly being TRBD1 (6 bases). V lost 3 bases and J 5 bases, leaving 16 bases between the germline ends. This CDR3 is 15 amino acids long. The germline V gene encodes CDR1 SGHTA and CDR2 FQGNSA. CDR3 sequence (DNA): TGTGCCAGCAGCTTTCTGCAGGGGTTCTTGGAGACCCAGTACTTC. Encoded protein: CASSFLQGFLETQYF.

CDR3 sequence (DNA): TGCGCCAGTACACCACAGGGGCACCCCTACGAGCAGTACTTC. Translation gives CASTPQGHPYEQYF. V and J are TRBV5-1 and TRBJ2-7; 7 positions match TRBD1. After removal of 8 bases from V and 2 bases from J, the junction contained 10 bases not matched to a gene. In germline, CDR1 is SGHRS, CDR2 YFSETQ. This CDR3 is 14 amino acids long.

The V call is TRBV19, the J call TRBJ1-2; D perhaps matches TRBD1 (5 bases). The germline V and J ends were trimmed by 6 bases and 0 bases, with 14 bases remaining between them. The germline V gene has CDR1 LNHDA and CDR2 SQIVND (reference sequence). The CDR3 contains 15 residues. CDR3 DNA sequence: TGTGCCAGTAGACCGACGACAGTGACTAACTATGGCTACACCTTC. Amino acid sequence: CASRPTTVTNYGYTF. The full variable domain, in which reference TRBV19 and TRBJ1-2 provide the parts outside the CDR3, is DGGITQSPKYLFRKEGQNVTLSCEQNLNHDAMYWYRQDPGQGLRLIYYSQIVNDFQKGDIAEGYSVSREKKESFPLTVTSAQKNPTAFYLCASRPTTVTNYGYTFGSGTRLTVV.

The rearrangement links TRBV7-3 to TRBJ2-2; 7 bases map to TRBD2. CDR3 length equals 20 residues. Germline CDR1 and CDR2: SGHTA and FQGTGA. V lost 5 bases, J lost 2 bases, and 20 bases stayed unmatched. The CDR3: CASSPLPYTSARYNTGELFF. The CDR3 DNA reads as TGTGCCAGCAGCCCGCTCCCATACACTAGCGCCCGATACAACACCGGGGAGCTGTTTTTT.

For the CDR3, the DNA is TGTGCCAGCAGCACTGGACAGAGCTCCTATAATTCACCCCTCCACTTT. Amino acid sequence: CASSTGQSSYNSPLHF. The chain joins TRBV7-9 to TRBJ1-6, with D perhaps matching TRBD1 (6 bases). Germline V lookup: CDR1 SEHNR, CDR2 FQNEAQ (reference sequence). This CDR3 comprises 16 residues. V gave up 5 bases and J gave up 0 bases, with 11 bases separating them.

This clone was found many times. This chain joins TRBV2 and TRBJ2-3, with 11 bases aligning to TRBD1. V lost 7 bases and J lost 4; bases outside the gene matches: 4. The CDR3 totals 14 residues. CDR1 SNHLY and CDR2 FYNNEI come from the germline V gene. The CDR3 DNA follows: TGTGCCAGCAAAAGGGACAGGGGGTCAGATACGCAGTATTTT. Its translation is CASKRDRGSDTQYF.

This rearrangement joins TRBV6-2 or TRBV6-3 to TRBJ1-1; 7 nucleotides line up with TRBD1. CDR1 is MNHEY, CDR2 SVGEGT, per germline. The CDR3 is 14 residues long. The V and J ends lost 2 bases and 4 bases, in that order; junction bases with no gene match: 4. CDR3 region: CASSYPSGGTEAFF. The CDR3 DNA reads TGTGCCAGCAGTTACCCGTCAGGGGGCACTGAAGCTTTCTTT.

J is TRBJ2-7 and V is TRBV3-1 (or the pseudogene TRBV3-2), with no clear D. The CDR3 spans 14 residues. V was clipped by 2 bases and J by 4 bases, with 12 bases between them. Germline values: CDR1 LGHDT, CDR2 YNNKEL (reference sequence). CDR3 residues: CASSQMIGLYEQYF. The CDR3, as DNA: TGTGCCAGCAGCCAAATGATCGGCCTTTACGAGCAGTACTTC.

The chain recombines TRBV7-9 with TRBJ1-3, with TRBD1 identical over 8 bases. J gave up 2 bases and V 8 bases, and 11 bases lay outside the gene matches. The CDR3 spans 16 residues. The germline V gene has CDR1 SEHNR and CDR2 FQNEAQ (reference sequence). The CDR3: CASPGSDRAPGNTIYF. The CDR3 nucleotides read TGTGCCAGCCCAGGGTCGGACAGGGCTCCTGGAAACACCATATATTTT. Drawing the rest from reference TRBV7-9 and TRBJ1-3, the complete variable domain is DTGVSQNPRHKITKRGQNVTFRCDPISEHNRLYWYRQTLGQGPEFLTYFQNEAQLEKSRLLSDRFSAERPKGSFSTLEIQRTEQGDSAMYLCASPGSDRAPGNTIYFGEGSWLTVV.

The V and J genes are TRBV7-2 and TRBJ1-1; D is unclear. Trimming stripped 4 bases from V and 2 bases from J, with 11 bases between. The germline gives CDR1 SGHTA, CDR2 FQGNSA. This CDR3 comprises 14 residues. CDR3 in amino acids: CASSWSAPNTEAFF. CDR3 sequence (DNA): TGTGCCAGCAGCTGGTCGGCGCCCAACACTGAAGCTTTCTTT.

This chain connects TRBV29-1 to TRBJ2-3, with D tentatively TRBD2 (6 bases). This CDR3 contains 11 residues. CDR1 and CDR2 from the germline V gene are SQVTM and ANQGSEA. The ends were cut back, 7 bases at V and 10 bases at J, with 15 bases in the middle. The CDR3 region has the DNA TGCAGCGCCCTTCCTAGCGAAGCGCAGTATTTT. It specifies CSALPSEAQYF.

This rearrangement joins TRBV7-8 to TRBJ2-5; 10 bases agree with TRBD2. CDR1 and CDR2 from the germline V gene are SGHVS and FQNEAQ. This CDR3 is built from 17 residues. V gave up 8 bases and J gave up 4 bases; unmatched junction bases: 16. In DNA form, the CDR3 reads TGTGCCAGCGGGCCTCCCCTCCGCTCTAGCGGGAGAGAGACCCAGTACTTC. The encoded protein is CASGPPLRSSGRETQYF.